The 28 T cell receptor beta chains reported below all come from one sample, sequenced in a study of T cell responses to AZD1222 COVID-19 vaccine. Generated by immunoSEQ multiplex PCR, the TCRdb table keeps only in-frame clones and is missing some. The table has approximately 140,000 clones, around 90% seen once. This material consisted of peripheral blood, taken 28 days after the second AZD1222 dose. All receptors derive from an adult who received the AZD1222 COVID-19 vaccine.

CDR3 sequence: CATTGDLYEQYF. The CDR3, as DNA: TGTGCCACGACAGGGGACCTCTACGAGCAGTACTTC. The chain combines TRBV19 with TRBJ2-7; TRBD1 agrees at 8 bases. The CDR3 extends over 12 amino acids. Per germline, CDR1 LNHDA and CDR2 SQIVND (reference sequence). The junction had 5 bases not matched to a gene; V was cut back by 10 bases and J by 3 bases.

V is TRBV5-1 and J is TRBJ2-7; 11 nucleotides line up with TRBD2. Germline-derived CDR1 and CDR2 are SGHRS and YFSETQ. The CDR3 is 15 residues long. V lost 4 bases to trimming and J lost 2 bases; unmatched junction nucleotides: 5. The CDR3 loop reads CASSETSGTPYEQYF. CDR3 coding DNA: TGCGCCAGCAGCGAGACTAGCGGGACCCCCTACGAGCAGTACTTC.

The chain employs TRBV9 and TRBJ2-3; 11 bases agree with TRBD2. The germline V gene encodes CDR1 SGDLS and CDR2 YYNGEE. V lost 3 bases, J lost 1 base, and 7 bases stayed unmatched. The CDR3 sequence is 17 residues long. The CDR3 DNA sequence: TGTGCCAGCAGCGGAACCGGGACTAGCGGACGCACAGATACGCAGTATTTT. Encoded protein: CASSGTGTSGRTDTQYF.

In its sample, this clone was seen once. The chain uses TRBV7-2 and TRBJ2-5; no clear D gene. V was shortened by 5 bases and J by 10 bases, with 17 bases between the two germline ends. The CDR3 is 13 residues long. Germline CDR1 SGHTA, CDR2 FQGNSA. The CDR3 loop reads CASSRSDHTNQYF. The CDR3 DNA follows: TGTGCCAGCAGCCGGAGCGACCACACGAACCAGTACTTC.

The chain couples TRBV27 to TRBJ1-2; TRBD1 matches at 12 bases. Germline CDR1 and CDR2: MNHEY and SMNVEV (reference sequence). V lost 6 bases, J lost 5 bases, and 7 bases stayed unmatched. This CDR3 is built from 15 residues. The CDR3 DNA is TGTGCCAGCAGCCGGGGGACAGGGGGCCAGTATGGCTACACCTTC. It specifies CASSRGTGGQYGYTF.

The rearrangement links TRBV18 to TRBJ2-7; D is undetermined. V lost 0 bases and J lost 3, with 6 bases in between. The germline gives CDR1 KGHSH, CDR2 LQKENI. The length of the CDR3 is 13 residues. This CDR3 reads CASSPPQIYEQYF. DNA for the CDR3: TGTGCCAGCTCACCACCACAGATCTACGAGCAGTACTTC.

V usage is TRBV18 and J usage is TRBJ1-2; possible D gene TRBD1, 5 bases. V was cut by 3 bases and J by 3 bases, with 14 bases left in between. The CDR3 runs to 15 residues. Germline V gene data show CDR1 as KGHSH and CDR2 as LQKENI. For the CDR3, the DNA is TGTGCCAGCTCACCTGATGGAGGGGCGGACTATGGCTACACCTTC. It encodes CASSPDGGADYGYTF.

CDR3 sequence: CASSQDVSQGRLYGYTF. The CDR3 nucleotides are TGCGCCAGCAGCCAAGATGTGTCACAGGGACGGCTCTATGGCTACACCTTC. The chain links TRBV4-1 to TRBJ1-2; D is perhaps TRBD1 (6 bases). CDR1 and CDR2 from the germline V gene are MGHRA and YSYEKL. This CDR3 region has 17 residues. The V end lost 0 bases, the J end lost 4 bases, and 18 bases lay between the germline ends.

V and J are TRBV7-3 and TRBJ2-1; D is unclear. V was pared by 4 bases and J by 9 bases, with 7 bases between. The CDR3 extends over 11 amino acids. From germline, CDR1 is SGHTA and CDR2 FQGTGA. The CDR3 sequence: CASSSNTEQFF. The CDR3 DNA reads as TGTGCCAGCAGCTCTAACACTGAGCAGTTCTTC.

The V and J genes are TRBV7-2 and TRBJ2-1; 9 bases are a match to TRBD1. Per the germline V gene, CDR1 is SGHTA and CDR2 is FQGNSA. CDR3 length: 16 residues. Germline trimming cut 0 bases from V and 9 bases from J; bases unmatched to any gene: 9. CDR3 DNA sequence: TGTGCCAGCAGCTTAGCCGGGACAGGGATATTTGGTGAGCAGTTCTTC. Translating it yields CASSLAGTGIFGEQFF.

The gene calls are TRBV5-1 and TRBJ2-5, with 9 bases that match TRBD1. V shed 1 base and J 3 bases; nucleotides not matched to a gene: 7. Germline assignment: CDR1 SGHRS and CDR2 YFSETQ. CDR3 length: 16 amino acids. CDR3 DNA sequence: TGCGCCAGCAGCTTGTGGGCGAGACAGGGGGAAGAGACCCAGTACTTC. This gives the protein CASSLWARQGEETQYF.

The CDR3 is CASSSYTGQQYNEQFF. In DNA form, the CDR3 reads TGTGCCAGCAGCTCCTACACGGGACAGCAATACAATGAGCAGTTCTTC. The rearrangement uses TRBV7-9 and TRBJ2-1; TRBD1 matches 7 bases. J lost 4 bases, V lost 4 bases, and 10 bases had no gene match. Germline assignment: CDR1 SEHNR and CDR2 FQNEAQ (reference sequence). This CDR3 comprises 16 residues.

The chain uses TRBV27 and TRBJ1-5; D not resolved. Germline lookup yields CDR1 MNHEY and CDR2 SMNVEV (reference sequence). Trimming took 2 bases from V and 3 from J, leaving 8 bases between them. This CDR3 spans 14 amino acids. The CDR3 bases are TGTGCCAGCAGTTTAGTCCCGGACAATCAGCCCCAGCATTTT. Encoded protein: CASSLVPDNQPQHF.

CDR3 loop: CASSPSKSSVSYEQYF. The DNA of the CDR3 is TGTGCCAGCAGCCCTTCAAAGTCTAGCGTCTCCTACGAGCAGTACTTC. The V call is TRBV25-1, the J call TRBJ2-7, with D possibly being TRBD2 (6 bases). The CDR3 is made up of 16 amino acids. Germline V CDR1 and CDR2: MGHDK, SYGVNS. Trimming removed 6 bases at V and 0 bases at J, with 18 bases between.

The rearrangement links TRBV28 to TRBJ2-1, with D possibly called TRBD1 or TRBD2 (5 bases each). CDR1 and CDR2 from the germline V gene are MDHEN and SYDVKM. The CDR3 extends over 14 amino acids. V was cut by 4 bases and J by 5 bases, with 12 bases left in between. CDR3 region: CASSWGTGHNEQFF. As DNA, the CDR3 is TGTGCCAGCAGTTGGGGGACGGGCCACAATGAGCAGTTCTTC.

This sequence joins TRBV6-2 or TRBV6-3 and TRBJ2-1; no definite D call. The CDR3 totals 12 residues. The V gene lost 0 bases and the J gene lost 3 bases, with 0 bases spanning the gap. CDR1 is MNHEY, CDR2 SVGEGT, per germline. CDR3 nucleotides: TGTGCCAGCAGTTACTCCTACAATGAGCAGTTCTTC. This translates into CASSYSYNEQFF.

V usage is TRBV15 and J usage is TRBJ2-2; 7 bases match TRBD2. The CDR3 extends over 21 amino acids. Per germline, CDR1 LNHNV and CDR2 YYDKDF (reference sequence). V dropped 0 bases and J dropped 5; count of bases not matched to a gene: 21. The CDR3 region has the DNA TGTGCCACCAGCAGAGAGGGCAGTAGGGTTTCGACGGGGGGAGAGACCGGGGAGCTGTTTTTT. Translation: CATSREGSRVSTGGETGELFF.

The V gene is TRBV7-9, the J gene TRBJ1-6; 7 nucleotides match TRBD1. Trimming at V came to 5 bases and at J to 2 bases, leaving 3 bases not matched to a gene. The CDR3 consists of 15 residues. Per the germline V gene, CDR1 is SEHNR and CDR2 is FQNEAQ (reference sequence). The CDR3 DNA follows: TGTGCCAGCAGCCCGGGACAGACCTATAATTCACCCCTCCACTTT. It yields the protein CASSPGQTYNSPLHF.

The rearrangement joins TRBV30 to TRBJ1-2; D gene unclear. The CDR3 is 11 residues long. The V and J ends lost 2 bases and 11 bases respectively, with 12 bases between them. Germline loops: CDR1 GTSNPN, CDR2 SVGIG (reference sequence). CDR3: CAWSLDLQYTF. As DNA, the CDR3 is TGTGCCTGGAGTTTGGACCTTCAGTACACCTTC.

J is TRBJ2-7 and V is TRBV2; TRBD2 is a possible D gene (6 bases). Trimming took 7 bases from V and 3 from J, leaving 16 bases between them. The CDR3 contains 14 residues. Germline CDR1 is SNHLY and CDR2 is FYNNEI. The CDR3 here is CASTGGAGNYEQYF. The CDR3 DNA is TGTGCCAGCACCGGAGGGGCGGGTAACTACGAGCAGTACTTC. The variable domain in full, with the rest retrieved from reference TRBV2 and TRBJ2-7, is EPEVTQTPSHQVTQMGQEVILRCVPISNHLYFYWYRQILGQKVEFLVSFYNNEISEKSEIFDDQFSVERPDGSNFTLKIRSTKLEDSAMYFCASTGGAGNYEQYFGPGTRLTVT.

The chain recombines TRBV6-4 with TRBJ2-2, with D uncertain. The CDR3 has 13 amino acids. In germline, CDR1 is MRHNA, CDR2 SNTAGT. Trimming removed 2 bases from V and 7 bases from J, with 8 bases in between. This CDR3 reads CASSDMGNGELFF. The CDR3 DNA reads TGTGCCAGCAGTGACATGGGGAACGGGGAGCTGTTTTTT.

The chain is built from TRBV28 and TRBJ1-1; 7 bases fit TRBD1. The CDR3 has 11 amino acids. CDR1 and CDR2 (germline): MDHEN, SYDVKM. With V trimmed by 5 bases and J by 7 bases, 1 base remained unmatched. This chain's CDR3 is CASSHRGEAFF. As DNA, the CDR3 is TGTGCCAGCAGTCACAGGGGTGAAGCTTTCTTT.

CDR3 protein: CASSSGQGGSGYTF. CDR3 bases: TGTGCCAGCAGTTCGGGACAGGGGGGAAGTGGCTACACCTTC. The chain employs TRBV28 and TRBJ1-2; 11 bases are a match to TRBD1. The germline gives CDR1 MDHEN, CDR2 SYDVKM. Losses at the gene ends were 4 bases for V and 7 bases for J; bases not matched to a gene: 5. The CDR3 contains 14 residues.

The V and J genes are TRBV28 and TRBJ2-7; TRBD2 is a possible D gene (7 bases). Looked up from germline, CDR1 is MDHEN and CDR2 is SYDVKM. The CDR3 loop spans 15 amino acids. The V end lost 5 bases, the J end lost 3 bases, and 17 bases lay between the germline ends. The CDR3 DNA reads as TGTGCCAGCAGTAGCGCCGGCGGGGGCGGCTACGAGCAGTACTTC. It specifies CASSSAGGGGYEQYF.

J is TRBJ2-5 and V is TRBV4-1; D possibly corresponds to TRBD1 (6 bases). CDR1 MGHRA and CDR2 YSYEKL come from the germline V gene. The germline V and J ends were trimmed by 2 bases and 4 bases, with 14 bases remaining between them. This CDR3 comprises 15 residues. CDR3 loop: CASSQNRVTGETQYF. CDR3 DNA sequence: TGCGCCAGCAGCCAAAACAGGGTGACCGGAGAGACCCAGTACTTC.

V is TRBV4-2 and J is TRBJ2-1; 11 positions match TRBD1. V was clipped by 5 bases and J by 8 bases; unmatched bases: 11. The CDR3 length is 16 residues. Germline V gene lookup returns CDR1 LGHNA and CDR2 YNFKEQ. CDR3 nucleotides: TGTGCCAGCAGCTACCGGACAGGGGGCTCCAGGGATGAGCAGTTCTTC. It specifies CASSYRTGGSRDEQFF.

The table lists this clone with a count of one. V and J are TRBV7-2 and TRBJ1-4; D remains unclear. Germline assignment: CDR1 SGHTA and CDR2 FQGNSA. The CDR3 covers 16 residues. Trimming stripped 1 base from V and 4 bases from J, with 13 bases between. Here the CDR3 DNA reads TGTGCCAGCAGCTTAGTAGGGATAGGGAATAATGAAAAACTGTTTTTT. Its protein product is CASSLVGIGNNEKLFF.

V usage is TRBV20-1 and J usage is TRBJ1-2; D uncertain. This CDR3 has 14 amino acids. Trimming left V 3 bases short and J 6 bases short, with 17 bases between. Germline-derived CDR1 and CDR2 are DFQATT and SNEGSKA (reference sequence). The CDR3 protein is CSASGYRELDGYTF. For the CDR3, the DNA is TGCAGTGCTAGTGGTTATCGTGAACTTGATGGCTACACCTTC.